This record looks at one TCR beta chain sequence and its context. The assay was immunoSEQ multiplex PCR, and TCRdb's table has in-frame clones only and misses some. The sample records roughly 130,000 clones, over 85% being singletons. This specimen belongs to a study of control samples from healthy donors and cancer patients. Germline V gives CDR1 SGHDT, CDR2 YYEEEE. The CDR3 spans 16 residues. J gave up 9 bases and V 2 bases, and 8 bases lay outside the gene matches. The chain links TRBV5-6 to TRBJ2-1, with 13 positions matching TRBD2. Sample: blood. This clonotype originated in a young man in good health. The CDR3 region has the DNA TGTGCCAGCAGCTTAGCCGGACTAGCGGGGGCCGGTGAGCAGTTCTTC. It encodes CASSLAGLAGAGEQFF.